These T cell receptor beta chains were read from a single sample in a study of CD8 T cells in ankylosing spondylitis. In TCRdb, the 5' RACE reads were re-called with MiXCR into one record per CDR3 protein. This sample has fewer than 250,000 distinct CDR3 sequences, with roughly 32% found just once. Sequencing used blood, either unsorted or a sorted T cell fraction (not recorded which). The source of these receptors is a male donor with ankylosing spondylitis or in good health (not recorded which). CDR3s leave out the opening cysteine and the closing phenylalanine or tryptophan. Fields, in order: J gene, V gene, CDR3 length, D gene, CDR3 protein. A D gene is named only where the DNA matches it firmly.

j_gene: TRBJ2-7
v_gene: TRBV20-1
len: 11
d_gene: -
CDR3aa: SAKHGVGYEQY

j_gene: TRBJ2-4
v_gene: TRBV12-3/TRBV12-4
len: 11
d_gene: -
CDR3aa: ASSLGRGDSQY

j_gene: TRBJ2-5
v_gene: TRBV29-1
len: 9
d_gene: -
CDR3aa: SVDDLETQY

j_gene: TRBJ2-5
v_gene: TRBV7-2
len: 12
d_gene: TRBD2
CDR3aa: ASSLWGGQETQY

j_gene: TRBJ1-1
v_gene: TRBV27
len: 11
d_gene: -
CDR3aa: ASSWGRSTEAF

j_gene: TRBJ1-1
v_gene: TRBV5-1
len: 13
d_gene: -
CDR3aa: ASSLALGVFAEAF

j_gene: TRBJ2-3
v_gene: TRBV7-9
len: 13
d_gene: -
CDR3aa: ASSSQTHRADTQY

j_gene: TRBJ2-5
v_gene: TRBV11-2
len: 13
d_gene: TRBD2
CDR3aa: ASSLESGGRETQY

j_gene: TRBJ2-3
v_gene: TRBV6-1
len: 13
d_gene: -
CDR3aa: ASSPTGFGTDTQY

j_gene: TRBJ2-1
v_gene: TRBV11-3
len: 11
d_gene: -
CDR3aa: ASSKLGLNEQF

j_gene: TRBJ2-5
v_gene: TRBV6-1
len: 12
d_gene: TRBD1
CDR3aa: ASTVWDSQETQY

j_gene: TRBJ1-5
v_gene: TRBV20-1
len: 10
d_gene: TRBD1
CDR3aa: SARTGNQPQH

j_gene: TRBJ2-3
v_gene: TRBV4-1
len: 15
d_gene: TRBD1
CDR3aa: ASSQGLRTGPTDTQY

j_gene: TRBJ2-7
v_gene: TRBV29-1
len: 11
d_gene: -
CDR3aa: SVSGRDAYEQY

j_gene: TRBJ2-1
v_gene: TRBV5-1
len: 14
d_gene: TRBD2
CDR3aa: ASSPKVAGGMYEQF

j_gene: TRBJ2-5
v_gene: TRBV15
len: 15
d_gene: TRBD2
CDR3aa: ATSRDLASGARETQY

j_gene: TRBJ2-3
v_gene: TRBV20-1
len: 9
d_gene: -
CDR3aa: SATTPDTQY

j_gene: TRBJ2-7
v_gene: TRBV4-1
len: 12
d_gene: TRBD1
CDR3aa: ASSQVQGAWEQY

j_gene: TRBJ2-2
v_gene: TRBV5-1
len: 14
d_gene: TRBD1
CDR3aa: ASSDPRQGITGELF

j_gene: TRBJ2-2
v_gene: TRBV5-5
len: 11
d_gene: -
CDR3aa: ASRQQGTGELF

j_gene: TRBJ1-6
v_gene: TRBV6-4
len: 11
d_gene: -
CDR3aa: ASSDRDNSPLH

j_gene: TRBJ2-7
v_gene: TRBV10-2
len: 13
d_gene: -
CDR3aa: ASSDLTDGADEQY

j_gene: TRBJ1-1
v_gene: TRBV29-1
len: 11
d_gene: -
CDR3aa: SGSGGAYTEAF

j_gene: TRBJ2-1
v_gene: TRBV11-1
len: 11
d_gene: -
CDR3aa: ASSPLENNEQF

j_gene: TRBJ2-1
v_gene: TRBV12-3/TRBV12-4
len: 13
d_gene: TRBD2
CDR3aa: ASRGGLAGVVEQF

j_gene: TRBJ2-3
v_gene: TRBV5-1
len: 13
d_gene: TRBD1
CDR3aa: ASSLVLQGSDTQY

j_gene: TRBJ2-1
v_gene: TRBV24-1
len: 16
d_gene: -
CDR3aa: ATSDHRQSWGSYNEQF

j_gene: TRBJ2-2
v_gene: TRBV12-3/TRBV12-4
len: 12
d_gene: -
CDR3aa: ASSLGRGTGELF

j_gene: TRBJ2-1
v_gene: TRBV6-1
len: 11
d_gene: -
CDR3aa: ASSMAGGNEQF

j_gene: TRBJ2-3
v_gene: TRBV27
len: 13
d_gene: -
CDR3aa: ASSFQGGFTDTQY

j_gene: TRBJ2-5
v_gene: TRBV5-6
len: 11
d_gene: -
CDR3aa: ASSLYREETQY

j_gene: TRBJ2-1
v_gene: TRBV12-3/TRBV12-4
len: 12
d_gene: -
CDR3aa: ASSLRIQGDEQF

j_gene: TRBJ2-7
v_gene: TRBV5-1
len: 11
d_gene: -
CDR3aa: ASRGTSSYEQY

j_gene: TRBJ1-4
v_gene: TRBV12-3/TRBV12-4
len: 13
d_gene: -
CDR3aa: ASRPDISTNEKLF

j_gene: TRBJ2-5
v_gene: TRBV7-9
len: 10
d_gene: -
CDR3aa: ASSWGTETQY

j_gene: TRBJ1-4
v_gene: TRBV12-3/TRBV12-4
len: 14
d_gene: -
CDR3aa: ASSLAWQGSNEKLF

j_gene: TRBJ2-1
v_gene: TRBV20-1
len: 12
d_gene: -
CDR3aa: SAPGRGFWNEQF

j_gene: TRBJ1-6
v_gene: TRBV29-1
len: 9
d_gene: TRBD1
CDR3aa: SDRQGSPLH

j_gene: TRBJ2-1
v_gene: TRBV7-8
len: 14
d_gene: TRBD1
CDR3aa: ASSSPPPGQGNEQF

j_gene: TRBJ2-7
v_gene: TRBV20-1
len: 10
d_gene: -
CDR3aa: SARDPTYEQY